These T cell receptor beta chains were read from a single sample in a study of blood T cell repertoires in COVID-19. Clones were sequenced by immunoSEQ multiplex PCR, and TCRdb holds only the in-frame ones, with some missing. The data contain more than 95,000 clones, about 86% of them singletons. Material for sequencing was peripheral blood. These receptors originate from a woman aged 80 or over with active or convalescent COVID-19. The CDR3 runs from the conserved cysteine through the conserved F or W. The D gene is left open where the match is weak. For some rows the clone size is stated as once, few or many, or as a class when expanded; others skip it.

J	V	D	size	CDR3	DNA
TRBJ1-4	TRBV9	.	.	CASSVVDNSEKLFF	TGTGCCAGCAGCGTAGTGGACAACTCCGAAAAACTGTTTTTT
TRBJ2-2	TRBV18	.	.	CASSPLTDNPGELFF	TGTGCCAGCTCACCACTAACCGACAACCCCGGGGAGCTGTTTTTT
TRBJ2-2	TRBV28	TRBD2	.	CASSLTSGVGNTGELFF	TGTGCCAGCAGCCTTACTAGCGGGGTAGGGAACACCGGGGAGCTGTTTTTT
TRBJ2-1	TRBV7-6	TRBD2	.	CASSSLGTKDNEQFF	TGTGCCAGCAGCTCACTCGGGACTAAAGACAATGAGCAGTTCTTC
TRBJ2-4	TRBV29-1	TRBD1	.	CSVGTGGSNIQYF	TGCAGCGTTGGCACAGGGGGTTCCAACATTCAGTACTTC
TRBJ1-6	TRBV5-5	.	few	CASSLVPTNSPLHF	TGTGCCAGCAGCCTAGTGCCAACAAATTCACCCCTCCACTTT
TRBJ2-7	TRBV4-1	.	.	CASSQNIGAVSYEQYF	TGCGCCAGCAGCCAGAATATTGGGGCCGTATCCTACGAGCAGTACTTC
TRBJ2-1	TRBV5-1	TRBD1	.	CASSSTGGGEQFF	TGCGCCAGCAGCTCGACAGGGGGCGGTGAGCAGTTCTTC
TRBJ2-7	TRBV5-4	TRBD2	.	CASSPRGAGAYEQYF	TGTGCCAGCAGCCCCAGAGGGGCGGGAGCGTACGAGCAGTACTTC
TRBJ2-5	TRBV10-3	TRBD2	once	CAISERVTSVETQYF	TGTGCCATCAGTGAGCGGGTGACTAGCGTAGAGACCCAGTACTTC
TRBJ2-5	TRBV20-1	.	once	CSASTSSQETQYF	TGCAGTGCTAGTACTAGCTCCCAGGAGACCCAGTACTTC
TRBJ1-1	TRBV7-2	.	few	CASSSRPSWNTEAFF	TGTGCCAGCAGCTCGCGGCCCAGTTGGAACACTGAAGCTTTCTTT
TRBJ1-6	TRBV19	TRBD1	.	CASSKTGGASYNSPLHF	TGTGCCAGTAGTAAGACAGGGGGCGCATCCTATAATTCACCCCTCCACTTT
TRBJ1-4	TRBV6-5	.	.	CASSSGNRVGEKLFF	TGTGCCAGCAGTTCCGGAAACAGGGTTGGTGAAAAACTGTTTTTT
TRBJ1-1	TRBV5-1	TRBD1	.	CASSADRANTEAFF	TGCGCCAGCAGCGCGGACAGGGCGAACACTGAAGCTTTCTTT
TRBJ2-7	TRBV6-5	TRBD2	.	CASRVAGQPYEQYF	TGTGCCAGCAGGGTAGCGGGCCAGCCCTACGAGCAGTACTTC
TRBJ1-6	TRBV5-6	TRBD1	.	CASSRDRRGNHF	TGTGCCAGCAGCAGGGACAGGAGGGGGAACCACTTT
TRBJ2-7	TRBV19	.	once	CASSIDRGYEQYF	TGTGCCAGTAGTATAGACAGGGGCTACGAGCAGTACTTC
TRBJ1-1	TRBV25-1	.	few	CASTHRTEAFF	TGTGCCAGCACACACAGGACCGAAGCTTTCTTT
TRBJ2-1	TRBV30	TRBD1	once	CAWSVRDRVRNEQFF	TGTGCCTGGAGTGTACGAGACAGGGTGAGAAATGAGCAGTTCTTC
TRBJ1-2	TRBV5-1	.	.	CASSLGGRGYGYTF	TGCGCCAGCAGCTTGGGTGGTCGGGGATATGGCTACACCTTC
TRBJ2-3	TRBV5-1	TRBD2	.	CASSLARSLAGAALTDTQYF	TGCGCCAGCAGCTTGGCCCGAAGTCTAGCGGGGGCAGCTCTAACAGATACGCAGTATTTT
TRBJ1-6	TRBV19	TRBD1	.	CASSITGDSPLHF	TGTGCCAGTAGTATCACAGGGGATTCACCCCTCCACTTT
TRBJ1-1	TRBV19	.	.	CASSSDRYTEAFF	TGTGCCAGTAGTTCAGACAGGTACACTGAAGCTTTCTTT
TRBJ1-1	TRBV30	.	few	CAWGAGRNTEAFF	TGTGCCTGGGGAGCGGGGAGGAACACTGAAGCTTTCTTT
TRBJ2-7	TRBV7-9	TRBD2	.	CARLGGIDEQYF	TGTGCCAGGTTGGGGGGGATCGACGAGCAGTACTTC
TRBJ1-1	TRBV6-6	TRBD1	once	CASSYGQGWPEAFF	TGTGCCAGCAGTTACGGACAGGGTTGGCCTGAAGCTTTCTTT
TRBJ2-2	TRBV5-1	.	once	CASSPGITGELFF	TGCGCCAGCAGCCCGGGGATCACCGGGGAGCTGTTTTTT
TRBJ1-1	TRBV5-1	TRBD1	once	CASRNTGGTEAFF	TGCGCCAGCAGAAATACAGGGGGGACTGAAGCTTTCTTT
TRBJ2-5	TRBV11-1	TRBD1	once	CASSLPLNTGEETQYF	TGTGCCAGCAGCTTACCGCTTAACACAGGGGAGGAGACCCAGTACTTC
TRBJ1-1	TRBV19	.	.	CASSTQKNTEAFF	TGTGCCAGTAGTACCCAAAAGAACACTGAAGCTTTCTTT
TRBJ2-3	TRBV3-1/TRBV3-2	TRBD2	.	CASSPIGTSGGTDTQYF	TGTGCCAGCAGCCCTATAGGGACTAGCGGGGGGACAGATACGCAGTATTTT
TRBJ1-2	TRBV28	.	.	CASSRPPGVGGYTF	TGTGCCAGCAGTCGACCCCCAGGGGTCGGGGGCTACACCTTC
TRBJ1-5	TRBV28	.	.	CASSLGTAVNNQPQHF	TGTGCCAGCAGTTTAGGGACTGCGGTGAACAATCAGCCCCAGCATTTT
TRBJ1-6	TRBV28	.	.	CASSSSTRTGPLHF	TGTGCCAGCAGTTCCTCTACACGCACGGGACCCCTCCACTTT
TRBJ2-2	TRBV3-1/TRBV3-2	.	.	CASASTGELFF	TGTGCCAGCGCGTCCACCGGGGAGCTGTTTTTT
TRBJ2-5	TRBV11-3	.	.	CASSPGGRVGETQYF	TGTGCCAGCAGCCCCGGGGGGCGGGTTGGGGAGACCCAGTACTTC
TRBJ2-7	TRBV6-5	.	few	CASSRKPFSSYEQYF	TGTGCCAGCAGTCGCAAGCCCTTTAGCTCCTACGAGCAGTACTTC
TRBJ2-1	TRBV30	TRBD2	.	CAGDHLAGVYNEQFF	TGTGCCGGGGACCACCTAGCGGGGGTTTACAATGAGCAGTTCTTC
TRBJ2-1	TRBV28	TRBD2	.	CASSLGLAGGPGYNEQFF	TGTGCCAGCAGCCTAGGACTAGCGGGAGGGCCTGGTTACAATGAGCAGTTCTTC